The present T cell receptor (beta chain) was sequenced within a study of T cell changes during pregnancy in multiple sclerosis. Measured with immunoSEQ multiplex PCR; TCRdb has only the in-frame clones, and not every one. The sample has 39,000 or so clones; 80% to 95% are singletons. Per the germline V gene, CDR1 is LGHNA and CDR2 is YSLEER. J gave up 5 bases and V 4 bases, and 8 bases lay outside the gene matches. The CDR3 consists of 16 residues. The V and J genes are TRBV4-3 and TRBJ2-3, with TRBD2 matching over 11 bases. The receptor's source is a female donor with multiple sclerosis, enrolled in a pregnancy study. The source was CD8+ T cells from peripheral blood mononuclear cells, collected in the first trimester of pregnancy. CDR3 protein: CASSLRSGGAGDTQYF. CDR3 nucleotides: TGCGCCAGCAGCCTCCGTAGCGGGGGGGCGGGAGATACGCAGTATTTT.